This TCR beta chain came from a study of control samples from healthy donors and cancer patients. The table came from immunoSEQ multiplex PCR; TCRdb's copy has only in-frame clones and leaves some out. The sample consists of more than 75,000 clones, roughly 84% of them appearing once. The length of the CDR3 is 13 residues. V lost 7 bases to trimming and J lost 10 bases, with 14 bases between them. The clonotype was recovered from a man in his 70s with lung cancer. The chain employs TRBV12-3 or TRBV12-4 and TRBJ1-6; D remains unclear. The sequenced sample consisted of PBMCs. CDR3 loop: CASTRLAGSPLHF. The CDR3 region has the DNA TGTGCCAGCACCCGGTTGGCTGGATCACCCCTCCACTTT.